Below are 28 T cell receptor beta chains sequenced from a single sample in a study of T-cell reconstitution after alpha-beta-depleted transplantation in children. TCRbeta library construction was performed incorporating unique molecular identifiers. TCRdb called the PCR reads again in MiXCR, with one record for every CDR3 protein. The data hold approximately 350,000 distinct CDR3 sequences, with roughly 14% observed a single time. The material was PBMCs, obtained from the stem cell graft. These receptors were taken from a human donor who donated a stem cell graft to a child with Fanconi anemia.

This clonotype was detected only a few times. The rearrangement joins TRBV29-1 to TRBJ2-3, with 9 bases identical to TRBD1. The CDR3 contains 13 residues. Germline V gene lookup returns CDR1 SQVTM and CDR2 ANQGSEA. V was clipped by 8 bases and J by 2 bases; unmatched bases: 5. CDR3 sequence reads: CSMGDRATDTQYF. CDR3 DNA: TGCAGCATGGGGGACAGGGCCACAGATACGCAGTATTTT.

The table lists this clonotype with many counts. This chain uses TRBV18 with TRBJ2-5, with D tentatively TRBD1 or TRBD2 (5 bases each). CDR3 length: 15 residues. In germline, CDR1 is KGHSH, CDR2 LQKENI. The V gene lost 3 bases and the J gene lost 0 bases, with 11 bases spanning the gap. Written as DNA, the CDR3 is TGTGCCAGCTCACCCCGGGGCGAGTACCAAGAGACCCAGTACTTC. Protein product: CASSPRGEYQETQYF.

The chain uses TRBV30 and TRBJ2-6; 8 bases fit TRBD2. CDR3 length: 15 amino acids. Germline-derived CDR1 and CDR2 are GTSNPN and SVGIG (reference sequence). V gave up 4 bases and J gave up 0 bases; unmatched junction bases: 2. CDR3 in DNA: TGTGCCTGGACCCGGGGGGGCTCTGGGGCCAACGTCCTGACTTTC. Translating it yields CAWTRGGSGANVLTF. Based on the CDR3 plus reference TRBV30 and TRBJ2-6, the full variable domain is SQTIHQWPATLVQPVGSPLSLECTVEGTSNPNLYWYRQAAGRGLQLLFYSVGIGQISSEVPQNLSASRPQDRQFILSSKKLLLSDSGFYLCAWTRGGSGANVLTFGAGSRLTVL.

This clonotype occurred many times. The chain employs TRBV29-1 and TRBJ2-3, with D tentatively TRBD1 or TRBD2 (5 bases each). V dropped 1 base and J dropped 0 bases, with 5 bases sitting between them. The CDR3 sequence is 13 residues long. Germline CDR1 is SQVTM and CDR2 is ANQGSEA. The CDR3 is CSVEGGSTDTQYF. CDR3 nucleotides: TGCAGCGTTGAAGGGGGGAGCACAGATACGCAGTATTTT.

The chain carries TRBV20-1 and TRBJ2-2; D not certain. Germline loops: CDR1 DFQATT, CDR2 SNEGSKA (reference sequence). V was trimmed by 8 bases and J by 0 bases, leaving 13 bases between them. The CDR3 loop spans 14 amino acids. CDR3 loop: CSTNAVANTGELFF. For the CDR3, the DNA is TGCAGTACCAATGCCGTGGCGAACACCGGGGAGCTGTTTTTT.

This chain joins TRBV2 and TRBJ2-3; D gene uncertain. Per the germline V gene, CDR1 is SNHLY and CDR2 is FYNNEI. The CDR3 totals 14 residues. V lost 2 bases to trimming and J lost 5 bases, with 11 bases between them. The CDR3 nucleotides read TGTGCCAGCAGTGAATTGGCCTCGCGAGATACGCAGTATTTT. Encoded protein: CASSELASRDTQYF.

This clonotype appeared many times. The rearrangement joins TRBV5-1 to TRBJ2-3; TRBD2 aligns across 10 bases. Germline-derived CDR1 and CDR2 are SGHRS and YFSETQ. V dropped 2 bases and J dropped 4; count of bases not matched to a gene: 7. The CDR3 sequence is 16 residues long. As DNA, the CDR3 is TGCGCCAGCAGCTTCTTGACTAGCGGGCAAGCAGATACGCAGTATTTT. Its protein product is CASSFLTSGQADTQYF.

This clonotype has more than one count but fewer than ten. This rearrangement joins TRBV28 to TRBJ2-1; tentatively, D is TRBD1 or TRBD2 (5 bases each). In germline, CDR1 is MDHEN, CDR2 SYDVKM. This CDR3 spans 13 amino acids. V dropped 4 bases and J dropped 9 bases, with 13 bases sitting between them. DNA of the CDR3: TGTGCCAGCAGTTGGGGCGAGGGGCTTGAGCAGTTCTTC. Encoded protein: CASSWGEGLEQFF.

This clonotype was seen a handful of times. The rearrangement joins TRBV15 to TRBJ2-6; possibly TRBD1 for D (5 bases). Germline values: CDR1 LNHNV, CDR2 YYDKDF (reference sequence). The CDR3 is 14 amino acids. Trimming took 3 bases from V and 2 from J, leaving 5 bases between them. The CDR3 region has the DNA TGTGCCACCAGCAGCAGGGCTGGGGCCAACGTCCTGACTTTC. Amino acids: CATSSRAGANVLTF.

J is TRBJ2-3 and V is TRBV11-1; TRBD2 aligns across 12 bases. Germline CDR1 is SGHAT and CDR2 is FQDESV (reference sequence). CDR3 length: 19 amino acids. V lost 3 bases and J lost 5; bases outside the gene matches: 15. This chain's CDR3 is CASSLTSGGRGATGDTQYF. DNA of the CDR3: TGTGCCAGCAGCTTGACTAGCGGGGGCCGGGGGGCCACGGGAGATACGCAGTATTTT.

The V and J genes are TRBV11-3 and TRBJ2-1; D remains unclear. Trimming removed 1 base at V and 6 bases at J, with 10 bases between. The CDR3 is made up of 14 amino acids. CDR1 is SGHNT and CDR2 is YENEEA in the germline V gene. The CDR3 coding sequence is TGTGCCAGCAGCTTAGGAAAGACTTCCAATGAGCAGTTCTTC. It yields the protein CASSLGKTSNEQFF.

The chain combines TRBV6-5 with TRBJ1-4; possibly TRBD1 for D (5 bases). V lost 2 bases to trimming and J lost 11 bases, with 9 bases between them. This CDR3 is 12 amino acids long. The germline V gene encodes CDR1 MNHEY and CDR2 SVGAGI. For the CDR3, the DNA is TGTGCCAGCAGTTACGGGGGAGGGAAACTGTTTTTT. Protein: CASSYGGGKLFF.

Comment on this clonotype: It may be a read error: a sequence one base away is much more abundant. No conserved phenylalanine or tryptophan ends this CDR3, so it is likely a read error. V and J are TRBV13 and TRBJ1-4; D gene unclear. Germline assignment: CDR1 PRHDT and CDR2 FYEKMQ (reference sequence). V lost 2 bases to trimming and J lost 7 bases, with 11 bases between them. The CDR3 totals 14 residues. The CDR3 sequence is CASSLSGWGEKLFY. The CDR3 DNA is TGTGCCAGCAGCTTATCAGGATGGGGTGAAAAACTGTTTTAT.

The table lists this clonotype with many counts. The V and J genes are TRBV25-1 and TRBJ2-7; D perhaps matches TRBD1 (6 bases). Germline V gene lookup returns CDR1 MGHDK and CDR2 SYGVNS. Trimming took off 0 bases at V and 0 bases at J, with 9 bases between the two ends. This CDR3 has 15 amino acids. As DNA, the CDR3 is TGTGCCAGCAGTGAATATCAGGGGAGCTCCTACGAGCAGTACTTC. Amino acids: CASSEYQGSSYEQYF.

This clonotype was detected a few times. The chain combines TRBV29-1 with TRBJ1-2; D may be TRBD1 (5 bases). The CDR3 sequence is 11 residues long. Germline values: CDR1 SQVTM, CDR2 ANQGSEA. Trimming shortened V by 4 bases and J by 8 bases, and 11 bases separated the two germline ends. This CDR3 reads CSVGAGTGYTF. The CDR3 DNA is TGCAGCGTTGGCGCAGGGACCGGCTACACCTTC.

This clonotype occurred a few times. The chain has TRBV6-5 and TRBJ1-5, with a weak D call TRBD1 (6 bases). The CDR3 has 18 amino acids. CDR1 MNHEY and CDR2 SVGAGI come from the germline V gene. Trimming removed 2 bases at V and 0 bases at J, with 17 bases between. For the CDR3, the DNA is TGTGCCAGCAGTTACGAACAGGGTCGTATGTTTAGCAATCAGCCCCAGCATTTT. Translation gives CASSYEQGRMFSNQPQHF.

V usage is TRBV7-2 and J usage is TRBJ2-2; D unclear. CDR1 is SGHTA, CDR2 FQGNSA, per germline. The ends were cut back, 3 bases at V and 14 bases at J, with 16 bases in the middle. The CDR3 spans 13 residues. The CDR3 loop reads CASSFDTTPRLFF. CDR3 DNA sequence: TGTGCCAGCAGCTTTGACACTACGCCGAGACTGTTTTTT.

The chain joins TRBV7-2 to TRBJ1-2; D not resolved. There are 11 residues in the CDR3. Germline loops: CDR1 SGHTA, CDR2 FQGNSA. V was cut by 1 base and J by 7 bases, with 4 bases left in between. The CDR3 sequence: CASSLVGGYTF. In DNA form, the CDR3 reads TGTGCCAGCAGCTTAGTGGGTGGCTACACCTTC. Together with reference TRBV7-2 and TRBJ1-2, the CDR3 gives the full variable domain: GAGVSQSPSNKVTEKGKDVELRCDPISGHTALYWYRQSLGQGLEFLIYFQGNSAPDKSGLPSDRFSAERTGGSVSTLTIQRTQQEDSAVYLCASSLVGGYTFGSGTRLTVV.

This clonotype was seen repeatedly, ten times or more. This chain links TRBV7-6 with TRBJ2-3; tentatively, D is TRBD2 (6 bases). The CDR3 length is 15 residues. V was trimmed by 2 bases and J by 2 bases, leaving 11 bases between them. From germline, CDR1 is SGHVS and CDR2 FNYEAQ. CDR3 residues: CASSLNRLVTDTQYF. As DNA, the CDR3 is TGTGCCAGCAGCTTAAACAGACTAGTCACAGATACGCAGTATTTT. Looking up the rest from reference TRBV7-6 and TRBJ2-3 gives the full variable domain: GAGVSQSPRYKVTKRGQDVALRCDPISGHVSLYWYRQALGQGPEFLTYFNYEAQQDKSGLPNDRFSAERPEGSISTLTIQRTEQRDSAMYRCASSLNRLVTDTQYFGPGTRLTVL.

This clonotype has ten or more counts. The genes are TRBV11-2 and TRBJ2-7; D is unresolved. This CDR3 comprises 14 residues. The V end lost 1 base, the J end lost 1 base, and 8 bases lay between the germline ends. The V gene's germline CDR1 is SGHAT and CDR2 FQNNGV. CDR3 loop: CASSLGVGSYEQYF. CDR3 coding DNA: TGTGCCAGCAGCTTAGGAGTCGGTTCCTACGAGCAGTACTTC.

This clonotype was found many times. The chain combines TRBV29-1 with TRBJ1-1; D possibly corresponds to TRBD1 (5 bases). Trimming cost V 6 bases and J 0 bases, with 8 bases left between them. This CDR3 comprises 12 residues. Germline assignment: CDR1 SQVTM and CDR2 ANQGSEA. CDR3 in amino acids: CSVAGVNTEAFF. The CDR3 DNA follows: TGCAGCGTCGCGGGGGTGAACACTGAAGCTTTCTTT.

The rearrangement uses TRBV20-1 and TRBJ2-1; TRBD2 matches 10 bases. The CDR3 is 14 residues long. The germline V gene has CDR1 DFQATT and CDR2 SNEGSKA (reference sequence). The J segment lost 9 bases and the V segment lost 6 bases, leaving 11 bases of the junction unmatched. The CDR3 loop reads CSANFLAGVREQFF. Written as DNA, the CDR3 is TGCAGTGCCAACTTCCTAGCGGGAGTACGTGAGCAGTTCTTC.

This clonotype was observed a handful of times. This chain uses TRBV20-1 with TRBJ2-1; weak D call: TRBD2 (5 bases). CDR1 is DFQATT, CDR2 SNEGSKA, per germline (reference sequence). V shed 1 base and J shed 0 bases, with 7 bases lying between them. This CDR3 is 14 amino acids long. The CDR3 is CSARGSGSYNEQFF. The CDR3 DNA sequence: TGCAGTGCTAGAGGGAGCGGCTCCTACAATGAGCAGTTCTTC.

This clonotype showed up just a few times. J is TRBJ1-2 and V is TRBV9; D may be TRBD1 (5 bases). Germline-derived CDR1 and CDR2 are SGDLS and YYNGEE. Trimming took 0 bases from V and 8 from J, leaving 11 bases between them. CDR3 length: 13 residues. CDR3 in amino acids: CASSVVPGRGYTF. The CDR3 DNA reads as TGTGCCAGCAGCGTAGTCCCAGGGAGGGGCTACACCTTC.

This rearrangement joins TRBV6-5 to TRBJ2-2; D may be TRBD1 (6 bases). This CDR3 is built from 15 residues. Germline CDR1 reads MNHEY; CDR2 reads SVGAGI. The germline V and J ends were trimmed by 0 bases and 6 bases, with 11 bases remaining between them. CDR3 DNA: TGTGCCAGCAGTTACTCTACCAGGGGCGCCGGGGAGCTGTTTTTT. Protein: CASSYSTRGAGELFF.

The chain joins TRBV7-2 to TRBJ2-5; a weak D match, TRBD2 (5 bases). CDR3 size: 14 residues. From germline, CDR1 is SGHTA and CDR2 FQGNSA. The V end lost 5 bases, the J end lost 5 bases, and 15 bases lay between the germline ends. CDR3 sequence (DNA): TGTGCCAGCAGCACTCGCCCCGGGGAGGAGACCCAGTACTTC. Its protein product is CASSTRPGEETQYF.

In its sample, this clonotype was seen many times. This chain joins TRBV5-1 and TRBJ2-3; D call uncertain. The CDR3 covers 16 residues. Germline V CDR1 and CDR2: SGHRS, YFSETQ. The V and J ends lost 0 bases and 2 bases respectively, with 13 bases between them. The CDR3 nucleotides read TGCGCCAGCAGCTTGGGTGCAAGCTCCTTCACAGATACGCAGTATTTT. Amino acid sequence: CASSLGASSFTDTQYF.

In its sample, this clonotype was seen a few times. The rearrangement uses TRBV7-2 and TRBJ1-3, with D uncertain. Trimming shortened V by 2 bases and J by 1 base, and 9 bases separated the two germline ends. Germline CDR1 reads SGHTA; CDR2 reads FQGNSA. The CDR3 covers 15 residues. Here the CDR3 reads CASSLWRFSGNTIYF. Written as DNA, the CDR3 is TGTGCCAGCAGCTTATGGAGGTTTTCTGGAAACACCATATATTTT.